The text below deals with one TCR beta chain. Its antigen is not identified. This sample stems from a study of shared clonotypes between healthy human individuals. The study's findings and limits: Compared with memory subsets, naive subsets generally had larger estimated richness.

The CDR3 has 15 amino acids. V was pared by 1 base and J by 6 bases, with 5 bases of the junction left unmatched. CDR1 and CDR2 (germline): MGHRA, YSYEKL. Researchers partitioned CD4+ cells into CD45RA+ naive and CD45RA-negative memory subsets. The protocol was immunoSEQ multiplex PCR, while the TCRdb copy is restricted to in-frame clones and leaves out a portion. The data show about 960,000 clones, with 76% seen just once and roughly 1.5% held by the top ten. The chain couples TRBV4-1 to TRBJ2-2; 7 positions match TRBD2. Sequencing was performed on memory CD4+ T cells sorted from blood. Regarding subset: CD45RA-negative fraction. The clonotype comes from a man between 18 and 35 years old in good health. For the CDR3, the DNA is TGCGCCAGCAGCCAAGGACTAGCTGGGGCCGGGGAGCTGTTTTTT. It is translated as CASSQGLAGAGELFF.